Shown below are 19 T cell receptor beta chains from a single sample sequenced in a study of cytomegalovirus exposure and HLA in healthy donors. The PCR contained 60 Vbeta and 13 Jbeta primers. The method was immunoSEQ multiplex PCR; TCRdb's version includes in-frame clones alone and lacks a portion of them. The profile shows 90,000 to 100,000 clones, around 84% of them singletons. The sequenced sample consisted of PBMCs. The receptor source for this set is a man between 18 and 29 years old in good health and CMV-seronegative.

This sequence joins TRBV2 and TRBJ1-5; TRBD1 might be the D (5 bases). Trimming shortened V by 5 bases and J by 5 bases, and 13 bases separated the two germline ends. The CDR3 has 14 amino acids. CDR1 and CDR2 (germline): SNHLY, FYNNEI. This chain's CDR3 is CASSTVGGDQPQHF. The DNA for the CDR3 is TGTGCCAGCAGTACCGTCGGGGGGGATCAGCCCCAGCATTTT.

This clone was counted a single time. The gene calls are TRBV4-2 and TRBJ2-6; D is perhaps TRBD2 (6 bases). This CDR3 comprises 17 residues. CDR1 is LGHNA, CDR2 YNFKEQ, per germline. Trimming stripped 0 bases from V and 1 base from J, with 10 bases between. The CDR3 nucleotides read TGTGCCAGCAGCCAAGAGGCGGGGCAGTCTGGGGCCAACGTCCTGACTTTC. It encodes CASSQEAGQSGANVLTF.

The chain is built from TRBV7-9 and TRBJ2-2; D perhaps matches TRBD1 (5 bases). The CDR3 covers 13 residues. In germline, CDR1 is SEHNR, CDR2 FQNEAQ (reference sequence). V was trimmed by 7 bases and J by 5 bases, leaving 11 bases between them. As DNA, the CDR3 is TGTGCCAGCAACCAGGGAAAGACCGGGGAGCTGTTTTTT. It yields the protein CASNQGKTGELFF.

V usage is TRBV6-1 and J usage is TRBJ1-1; 7 nucleotides match TRBD1. Trimming at V came to 5 bases and at J to 0 bases, leaving 6 bases not matched to a gene. CDR1 MNHNS and CDR2 SASEGT come from the germline V gene. The CDR3 sequence is 15 residues long. CDR3 DNA sequence: TGTGCCAGCAGTCCGATGGGACAGCTGAACACTGAAGCTTTCTTT. Encoded protein: CASSPMGQLNTEAFF.

The J gene is TRBJ2-7, the V gene TRBV6-1; D may be TRBD2 (6 bases). CDR1 is MNHNS, CDR2 SASEGT, per germline. This CDR3 region has 17 residues. V shed 1 base and J shed 0 bases, with 16 bases lying between them. CDR3 region: CASSEGQLGLASYEQYF. In DNA form, the CDR3 reads TGTGCCAGCAGTGAAGGACAGCTGGGACTGGCCTCCTACGAGCAGTACTTC.

This clone showed up just a few times. This chain uses TRBV5-4 with TRBJ2-2; 10 bases are a match to TRBD2. Trimming cost V 5 bases and J 2 bases; bases outside gene matches: 12. Germline V gene data show CDR1 as SGHNT and CDR2 as YYREEE (reference sequence). This CDR3 is built from 18 residues. The CDR3 DNA reads TGTGCCAGCAGTTCTCAAGCGGGGGGGCGGATTAACACCGGGGAGCTGTTTTTT. Protein sequence: CASSSQAGGRINTGELFF.

This chain links TRBV10-2 with TRBJ1-1; 8 nucleotides align to TRBD1. The CDR3 runs 11 residues. The trim removed 8 bases at V and 8 bases at J, leaving 4 bases unmatched. CDR1 is WSHSY, CDR2 SAAADI, per germline. CDR3 bases: TGCGCCAGCGTAGACAGGGGAGAAGCTTTCTTT. Protein: CASVDRGEAFF.

The chain combines TRBV4-2 with TRBJ2-7; 12 bases map to TRBD2. The V and J ends lost 3 bases and 6 bases, in that order; junction bases with no gene match: 24. This CDR3 region has 21 residues. Germline V lookup: CDR1 LGHNA, CDR2 YNFKEQ. The CDR3 here is CASSQIGFRLAGVRSAREQYF. In DNA form, the CDR3 reads TGTGCCAGCAGCCAGATAGGATTCCGACTAGCGGGGGTTCGGTCGGCTCGCGAGCAGTACTTC.

The chain links TRBV18 to TRBJ1-3, with 12 nucleotides matching TRBD1. CDR1 KGHSH and CDR2 LQKENI come from the germline V gene. The V segment lost 4 bases and the J segment 3 bases; nucleotides outside the gene matches: 7. The CDR3 loop spans 17 amino acids. CDR3 amino acids: CASSQLGQGAGGNTIYF. Written as DNA, the CDR3 is TGTGCCAGCTCACAGCTGGGACAGGGGGCTGGTGGAAACACCATATATTTT.

The CDR3 here is CASSETGSGANVLTF. CDR3 bases: TGTGCCAGCAGTGAAACAGGCTCTGGGGCCAACGTCCTGACTTTC. This rearrangement joins TRBV2 to TRBJ2-6, with TRBD1 as a possible D gene (5 bases). Trimming pared 2 bases from V and 0 bases from J, leaving 5 bases between. Germline V gives CDR1 SNHLY, CDR2 FYNNEI. This CDR3 is built from 15 residues.

In regard to this clone: Additional DNA sequences in this sample encode the identical CDR3. This sequence joins TRBV5-4 and TRBJ1-4; 9 nucleotides align to TRBD1. The germline V gene has CDR1 SGHNT and CDR2 YYREEE (reference sequence). V lost 4 bases, J lost 7 bases, and 11 bases stayed unmatched. The CDR3 has 16 residues. For the CDR3, the DNA is TGTGCCAGCAGCGGCTCCGGGACAGGGAGGGGTGAAAAACTGTTTTTT. Translation gives CASSGSGTGRGEKLFF.

The chain is built from TRBV6-1 and TRBJ2-7; no clear D. The CDR3 is made up of 12 amino acids. Germline lookup yields CDR1 MNHNS and CDR2 SASEGT. The V and J ends lost 6 bases and 5 bases respectively, with 11 bases between them. The CDR3: CASRASSDEQYF. CDR3 DNA: TGTGCCAGCAGGGCTTCCTCAGACGAGCAGTACTTC.

The chain carries TRBV23-1 and TRBJ1-1, with a possible D match to TRBD1 (5 bases). TRBV23-1 is placed among ORFs of uncertain function. Trimming took off 0 bases at V and 2 bases at J, with 10 bases between the two ends. This CDR3 is 15 amino acids long. CDR3 DNA: TGCGCCAGCAGTCAATCAAGACAGCGAAACACTGAAGCTTTCTTT. As protein: CASSQSRQRNTEAFF.

The chain couples TRBV15 to TRBJ1-2; D remains ambiguous. Germline CDR1 LNHNV, CDR2 YYDKDF (reference sequence). The CDR3 consists of 12 residues. V lost 0 bases and J lost 7, with 6 bases in between. CDR3 sequence reads: CATSRDQAGYTF. CDR3 DNA: TGTGCCACCAGCAGAGATCAAGCTGGCTACACCTTC.

The genes are TRBV10-3 and TRBJ1-1; 12 positions match TRBD1. The trim removed 3 bases at V and 5 bases at J, leaving 4 bases unmatched. CDR3 size: 15 residues. Germline loops: CDR1 ENHRY, CDR2 SYGVKD. The CDR3 loop reads CAISEGTGGGTEAFF. CDR3 nucleotides: TGTGCCATCAGTGAAGGGACAGGGGGCGGAACTGAAGCTTTCTTT.

Comments on this clone: Other DNA sequences from this sample encode an identical CDR3 as well. This chain links TRBV7-3 with TRBJ1-1, with TRBD1 matching 7 bases. V trimming: 6 bases; J trimming: 6 bases; junction bases outside the gene matches: 10. Per germline, CDR1 SGHTA and CDR2 FQGTGA. The CDR3 contains 14 residues. CDR3 residues: CASSGQAIFSEAFF. In nucleotides, the CDR3 is TGTGCCAGCAGTGGACAGGCCATCTTCTCTGAAGCTTTCTTT.

A single count supports this clone. The chain joins TRBV2 to TRBJ1-3; D may be TRBD1 (5 bases). V shed 8 bases and J shed 0 bases, with 11 bases lying between them. Germline V lookup: CDR1 SNHLY, CDR2 FYNNEI. This CDR3 comprises 14 residues. The CDR3 region has the DNA TGTGCCAGCGGACACCTTAGCTCTGGAAACACCATATATTTT. Encoded protein: CASGHLSSGNTIYF.

The rearrangement uses TRBV5-1 and TRBJ1-1; TRBD1 might be the D (5 bases). The CDR3 consists of 13 residues. Trimming pared 0 bases from V and 12 bases from J, leaving 15 bases between. Germline CDR1 and CDR2: SGHRS and YFSETQ. The CDR3 bases are TGCGCCAGCAGCTTGGGGACGGGGGGGATAACTTTCTTT. The encoded protein is CASSLGTGGITFF.

The sample holds a few counts of this clone. V gene TRBV4-2 combines with J gene TRBJ2-1; D may be TRBD1 (5 bases). The V end was cut by 0 bases, the J end by 9 bases, with 12 bases between. CDR1 and CDR2 (germline): LGHNA, YNFKEQ. There are 14 residues in the CDR3. CDR3 amino acids: CASSQDQMGREQFF. CDR3 sequence (DNA): TGTGCCAGCAGCCAAGATCAGATGGGGCGTGAGCAGTTCTTC.